This T cell receptor (beta chain) was retrieved from a study of Ad26.COV2.S vaccination and SARS-CoV-2 variants. In the study overall: This donor came from the COV1001 trial of Ad26.COV2.S. Ad26.COV2.S, an intramuscular injection, was given once or twice 56 days apart. Study-wide findings and caveats: Analyses that measured TCR breadth and depth may have underestimated total T cell responses.

Points on this clone: Its antigen is not identified.

Using immunoSEQ multiplex PCR, the repertoire was profiled, and TCRdb retains in-frame clones only, with some absent. The sample lists about 400,000 clones, about four fifths seen once, with nearly 7.5% in the top ten. The germline CDR1 and CDR2 sequences are LGHNA and YNFKEQ. Deletions cut 4 bases from V and 0 bases from J, with 7 bases between. CDR3 length: 14 amino acids. Noted treatment: roughly 18 received Ad26.COV2.S at low or high dose, single or two shots; roughly five received placebo; per-sample allocation not given. Specimen acquisition occurred on day 63 following the initial vaccine or placebo injection. It was Wuhan-strain SARS-CoV-2 spike that the Ad26 vaccine vector expressed.

The TCR was taken from a person between 18 and 59 years old who received the Ad26.COV2.S COVID-19 vaccine or a placebo. The starting material was peripheral blood, obtained in a trial of Ad26.COV2.S vaccine versus placebo. The chain combines TRBV4-2 with TRBJ1-5; D is unresolved. CDR3 bases: TGTGCCAGCAGCCTGAGAGATAGCAATCAGCCCCAGCATTTT. It yields the protein CASSLRDSNQPQHF.